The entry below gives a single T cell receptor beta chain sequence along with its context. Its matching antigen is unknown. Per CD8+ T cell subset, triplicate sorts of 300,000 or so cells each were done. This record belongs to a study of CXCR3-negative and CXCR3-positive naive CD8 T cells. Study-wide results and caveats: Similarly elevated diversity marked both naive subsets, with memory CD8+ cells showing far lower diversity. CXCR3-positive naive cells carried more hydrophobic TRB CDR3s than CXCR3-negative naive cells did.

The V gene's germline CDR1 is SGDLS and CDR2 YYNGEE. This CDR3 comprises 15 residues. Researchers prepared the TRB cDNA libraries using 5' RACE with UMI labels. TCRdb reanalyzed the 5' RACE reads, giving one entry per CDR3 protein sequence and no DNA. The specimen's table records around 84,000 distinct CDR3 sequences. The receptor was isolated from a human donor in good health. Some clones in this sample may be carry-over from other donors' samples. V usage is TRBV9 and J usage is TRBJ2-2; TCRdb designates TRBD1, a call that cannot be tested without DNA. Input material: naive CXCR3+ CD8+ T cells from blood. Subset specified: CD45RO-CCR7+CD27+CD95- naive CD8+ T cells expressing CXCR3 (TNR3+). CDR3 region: CASSGTGAGTGELFF. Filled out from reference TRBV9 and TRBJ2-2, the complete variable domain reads DSGVTQTPKHLITATGQRVTLRCSPRSGDLSVYWYQQSLDQGLQFLIQYYNGEERAKGNILERFSAQQFPDLHSELNLSSLELGDSALYFCASSGTGAGTGELFFGEGSRLTVL.